The next 8 T cell receptor beta chains were all read from a single sample in a study of beta chain features in type 1 diabetes. Isolated RNA was reverse transcribed in full, so expressed TCRB transcripts were sequenced. Libraries were prepared by immunoSEQ multiplex PCR; TCRdb keeps only in-frame clonotypes and omits some of them. Among just over 450,000 clones listed, roughly 30% were seen once. The sequenced sample consisted of naive CD4+ T cells from blood. These receptors were collected from a man younger than 35 in good health.

For the CDR3, the DNA is TGCGCCAGCAGCCCGACAGGTTTCTCTGGAAACACCATATATTTT. Translated, it gives CASSPTGFSGNTIYF. V and J are TRBV4-1 and TRBJ1-3; possibly TRBD1 for D (6 bases). The germline V gene encodes CDR1 MGHRA and CDR2 YSYEKL. V was clipped by 4 bases and J by 0 bases, with 10 bases between them. The CDR3 runs to 15 residues.

The CDR3 sequence is CASSPTGGADTQYF. CDR3 nucleotide sequence: TGTGCCAGCAGTCCAACGGGCGGCGCAGATACGCAGTATTTT. J is TRBJ2-3 and V is TRBV28; D remains ambiguous. This CDR3 contains 14 residues. The V gene lost 5 bases and the J gene lost 4 bases, with 13 bases spanning the gap. Germline-derived CDR1 and CDR2 are MDHEN and SYDVKM.

The chain uses TRBV6-1 and TRBJ2-7; 7 bases align to TRBD1. The CDR3 runs to 13 residues. CDR1 MNHNS and CDR2 SASEGT come from the germline V gene. The V and J ends lost 7 bases and 4 bases, in that order; junction bases with no gene match: 7. DNA for the CDR3: TGTGCCAGCAACGCAGGGGGTCAGTACGAGCAGTACTTC. It specifies CASNAGGQYEQYF.

The gene calls are TRBV7-9 and TRBJ2-3; 13 bases fit TRBD2. This CDR3 is built from 15 residues. V gave up 8 bases and J gave up 2 bases; unmatched junction bases: 4. Germline V gene lookup returns CDR1 SEHNR and CDR2 FQNEAQ (reference sequence). The CDR3 protein is CASQTSGRSTDTQYF. For the CDR3, the DNA is TGTGCCAGCCAGACTAGCGGGAGGTCCACAGATACGCAGTATTTT.

This clone has just a few counts. This chain links TRBV7-9 with TRBJ2-3, with TRBD1 as a possible D gene (6 bases). CDR3 length equals 15 residues. Germline values: CDR1 SEHNR, CDR2 FQNEAQ (reference sequence). With 5 bases removed from V and 2 bases from J, the gap between germline ends came to 14 bases. Written as DNA, the CDR3 is TGTGCCAGCAGCCGCCGGGACATAGACACAGATACGCAGTATTTT. Translation gives CASSRRDIDTDTQYF.

In this sample, this clone turned up a few times. The chain couples TRBV4-2 to TRBJ2-3; either TRBD1 or TRBD2 may fit D (6 bases each). The length of the CDR3 is 17 residues. V was clipped by 1 base and J by 1 base, with 15 bases between them. Germline lookup yields CDR1 LGHNA and CDR2 YNFKEQ. CDR3 sequence: CASSQVLGGQGTDTQYF. For the CDR3, the DNA is TGTGCCAGCAGCCAAGTTTTAGGGGGGCAAGGCACAGATACGCAGTATTTT.

This clone was picked up a small number of times. The chain has TRBV7-3 and TRBJ2-3; 8 bases are a match to TRBD1. This CDR3 has 14 amino acids. Unmatched junction bases numbered 7, after V lost 5 bases and J lost 6 bases. CDR1 and CDR2 (germline): SGHTA, FQGTGA. The CDR3 protein is CASSPGTGSDTQYF. In DNA, the CDR3 is TGTGCCAGCAGCCCAGGGACAGGCAGCGATACGCAGTATTTT.

The CDR3 DNA reads as TGTGCCAGCAGGACTAGTTCAGATACGCAGTATTTT. Protein sequence: CASRTSSDTQYF. The chain joins TRBV7-2 to TRBJ2-3, with D possibly matching TRBD2 (6 bases). Germline lookup yields CDR1 SGHTA and CDR2 FQGNSA. V lost 6 bases to trimming and J lost 4 bases, with 8 bases between them. The CDR3 consists of 12 residues.